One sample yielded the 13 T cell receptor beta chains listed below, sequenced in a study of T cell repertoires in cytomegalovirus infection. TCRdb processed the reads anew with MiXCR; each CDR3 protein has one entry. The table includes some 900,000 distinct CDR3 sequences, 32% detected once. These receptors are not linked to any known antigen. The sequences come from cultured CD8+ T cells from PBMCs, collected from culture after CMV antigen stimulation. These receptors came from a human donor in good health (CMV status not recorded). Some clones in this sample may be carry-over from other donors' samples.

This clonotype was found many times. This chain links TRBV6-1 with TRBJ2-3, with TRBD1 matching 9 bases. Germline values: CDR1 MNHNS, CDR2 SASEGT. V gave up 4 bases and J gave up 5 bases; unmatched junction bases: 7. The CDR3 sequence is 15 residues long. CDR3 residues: CASSAIDRGEDTQYF. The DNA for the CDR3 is TGTGCCAGCAGTGCCATCGACAGGGGGGAAGATACGCAGTATTTT.

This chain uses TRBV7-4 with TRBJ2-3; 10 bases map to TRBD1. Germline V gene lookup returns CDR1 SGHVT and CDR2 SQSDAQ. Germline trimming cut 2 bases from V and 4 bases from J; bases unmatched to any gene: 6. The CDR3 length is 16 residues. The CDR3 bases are TGTGCCAGCAGCTTATTGGGACAGGGGTTCGCAGATACGCAGTATTTT. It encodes CASSLLGQGFADTQYF.

CDR3 sequence: CASSPPSGGASETQYF. The CDR3 region has the DNA TGTGCCAGCAGCCCCCCAAGCGGGGGGGCCTCAGAGACCCAGTACTTC. The V and J genes are TRBV3-1 and TRBJ2-5; 10 positions match TRBD2. Germline lookup yields CDR1 LGHDT and CDR2 YNNKEL (reference sequence). The CDR3 extends over 16 amino acids. With 4 bases clipped from V and 4 bases from J, the junction kept 9 bases outside the gene matches.

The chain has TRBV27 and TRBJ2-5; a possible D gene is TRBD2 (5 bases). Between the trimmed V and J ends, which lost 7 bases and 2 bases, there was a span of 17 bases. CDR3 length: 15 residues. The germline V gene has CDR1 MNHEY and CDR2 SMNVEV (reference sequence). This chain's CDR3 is CASKGYAGPQETQYF. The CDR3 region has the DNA TGTGCCAGCAAGGGATACGCGGGCCCGCAAGAGACCCAGTACTTC.

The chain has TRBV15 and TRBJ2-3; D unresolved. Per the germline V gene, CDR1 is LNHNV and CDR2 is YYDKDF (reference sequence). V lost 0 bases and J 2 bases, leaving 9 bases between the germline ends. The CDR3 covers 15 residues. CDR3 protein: CATSRDEILTDTQYF. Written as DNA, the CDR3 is TGTGCCACCAGCAGAGATGAAATCCTCACAGATACGCAGTATTTT.

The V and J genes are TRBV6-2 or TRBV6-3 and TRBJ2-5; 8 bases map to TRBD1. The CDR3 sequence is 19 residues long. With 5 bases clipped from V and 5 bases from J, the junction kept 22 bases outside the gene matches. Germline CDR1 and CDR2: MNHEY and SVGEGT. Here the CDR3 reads CASSHRWETGGNPRETQYF. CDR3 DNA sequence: TGTGCCAGCAGTCATAGATGGGAAACAGGGGGGAATCCAAGGGAGACCCAGTACTTC.

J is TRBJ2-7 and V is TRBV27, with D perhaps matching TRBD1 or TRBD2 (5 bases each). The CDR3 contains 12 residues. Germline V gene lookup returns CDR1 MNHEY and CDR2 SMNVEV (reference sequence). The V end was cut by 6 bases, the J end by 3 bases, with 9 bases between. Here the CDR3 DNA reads TGTGCCAGCAGCCGGGACCTCTACGAGCAGTACTTC. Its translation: CASSRDLYEQYF.

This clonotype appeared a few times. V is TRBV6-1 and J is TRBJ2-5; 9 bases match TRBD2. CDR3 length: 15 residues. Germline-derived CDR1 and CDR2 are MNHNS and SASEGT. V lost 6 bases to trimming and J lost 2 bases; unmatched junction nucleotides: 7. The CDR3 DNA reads TGTGCCAGCAGGGTGACTAGCGGAGATCAAGAGACCCAGTACTTC. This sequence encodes CASRVTSGDQETQYF.

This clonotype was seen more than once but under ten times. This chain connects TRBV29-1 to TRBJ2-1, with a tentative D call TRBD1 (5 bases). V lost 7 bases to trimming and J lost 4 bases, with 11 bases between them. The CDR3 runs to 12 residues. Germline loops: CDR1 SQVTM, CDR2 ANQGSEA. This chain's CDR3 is CSAEHRYNEQFF. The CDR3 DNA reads TGCAGCGCCGAGCACAGGTACAATGAGCAGTTCTTC.

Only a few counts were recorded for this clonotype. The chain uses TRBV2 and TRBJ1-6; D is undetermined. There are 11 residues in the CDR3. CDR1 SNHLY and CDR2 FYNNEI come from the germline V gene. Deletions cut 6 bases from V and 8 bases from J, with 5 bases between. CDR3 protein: CASRGDSPLHF. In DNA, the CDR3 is TGTGCCAGCAGGGGAGATTCACCCCTCCACTTT.

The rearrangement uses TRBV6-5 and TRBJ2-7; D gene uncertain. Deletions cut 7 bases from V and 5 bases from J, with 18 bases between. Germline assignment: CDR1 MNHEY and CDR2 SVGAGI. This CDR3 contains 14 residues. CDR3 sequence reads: CASTSNLADNEQYV. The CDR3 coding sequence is TGTGCCAGCACGTCTAATCTTGCCGACAACGAGCAGTACGTC.

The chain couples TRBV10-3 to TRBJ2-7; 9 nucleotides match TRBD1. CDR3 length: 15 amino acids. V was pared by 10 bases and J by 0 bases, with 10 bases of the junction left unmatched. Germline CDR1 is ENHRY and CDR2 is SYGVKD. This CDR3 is CATISGTGFSYEQYF. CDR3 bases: TGTGCCACCATTTCTGGGACAGGGTTCTCCTACGAGCAGTACTTC.

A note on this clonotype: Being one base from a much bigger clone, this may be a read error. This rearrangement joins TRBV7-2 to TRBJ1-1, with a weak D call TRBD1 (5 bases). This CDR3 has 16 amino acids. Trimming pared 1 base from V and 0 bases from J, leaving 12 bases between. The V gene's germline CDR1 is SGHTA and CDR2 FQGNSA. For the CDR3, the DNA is TGTGCCAGCAGCTTAGTTTGGGGCCGACTGAACACTGAAGCTTTCTTT. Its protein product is CASSLVWGRLNTEAFF.